This T cell receptor beta chain is drawn from a study of blood T cell repertoires in COVID-19. Study as a whole: Either two negative PCRs, clearance, or symptom resolution qualified Cohort 3 donors as recovered. From the United States, Italy and Spain came samples of acute and convalescent COVID-19. In each case, the material was cDNA or gDNA derived from T cells, B-cell-depleted T cells, or PBMCs.

The V gene's germline CDR1 is MNHEY and CDR2 SMNVEV (reference sequence). There are 12 residues in the CDR3. J was trimmed by 2 bases and V by 8 bases; bases with no gene match: 2. In the original processing: Amplification from reference gene primers served as the basis for estimated nucleated cell counts. The table came from immunoSEQ multiplex PCR; TCRdb's copy has only in-frame clones and leaves some out. The V and J calls and clone size come from that table; D and trimming were worked out from the DNA. Among 120,000 to 150,000 clones listed, over 75% were seen once. Sequenced input: PBMCs or T cells enriched from blood (not recorded which). The gene calls are TRBV27 and TRBJ2-7; TRBD1 aligns across 8 bases. The receptor was derived from a man aged 45-65 years in a cohort exposed to, infected with or recovered from COVID-19 (not recorded which). The CDR3 sequence is CASRTGTYEQYF. The DNA of the CDR3 is TGTGCCAGCCGGACAGGGACCTACGAGCAGTACTTC.